The subject of this entry is one TCR beta chain. Antigen specificity is unknown. This record belongs to a study of T-cell reconstitution after alpha-beta-depleted transplantation in children. Unique molecular identifiers featured in how the TCRbeta library was prepared. TCRdb re-called the PCR reads with MiXCR, one entry per CDR3 protein. The table includes a few hundred thousand distinct CDR3 sequences, 10% to 15% detected once. The ends lost 7 bases at V and 0 bases at J; junction bases unmatched: 8. The CDR3 is 15 amino acids. Study conclusions and caveats: It was surviving recipient T cells and thymic progenitors that gave some patients high TCRbeta diversity at day 60. About two months after transplant, alpha-beta T cells reportedly came from several hundred expanded graft clones. Hyperexpanded clones declined; after one year, newly produced T cells mostly supplied diversity.

The chain combines TRBV12-3 or TRBV12-4 with TRBJ2-7, with TRBD2 matching over 8 bases. The clonotype originates from a male patient younger than 18 who had a stem cell transplant for acute myeloid leukemia, so the T cells may come from the graft donor. This material consisted of PBMCs, mostly from graft donor cells, taken 360 days after TCRalphabeta/CD19-depleted stem cell transplant. The CDR3 region is CASTVTSVSSYEQYF. As DNA, the CDR3 is TGTGCCAGCACCGTGACTAGCGTGAGCTCCTACGAGCAGTACTTC.